The text below deals with one T cell receptor (beta chain). Unsorted PBMC DNA was run through sequencing on ten immunoSEQ deep assay plates. Sequenced by immunoSEQ multiplex PCR; TCRdb stores in-frame clones only, minus some. The sample includes about 470,000 clones, about 76% of them seen just once. The data belong to a study of shared clonotypes between healthy human individuals. The ends were cut back, 4 bases at V and 2 bases at J, with 9 bases in the middle. CDR3 length: 12 amino acids. From germline, CDR1 is SQVTM and CDR2 ANQGSEA. V and J are TRBV29-1 and TRBJ2-7; D is ambiguous. Sequenced input: PBMCs. This clonotype originated in a middle-aged woman in good health. Some clones in this sample may be carry-over from other donors' samples. CDR3 in DNA: TGCAGCGTTGTCAAACCTCCCTACGAGCAGTACTTC. It codes for CSVVKPPYEQYF.